This TCR beta chain emerged from a study of neoadjuvant nivolumab and ipilimumab in lung cancer. The CDR3 consists of 15 residues. Trimming removed 0 bases from V and 7 bases from J; junction bases left unmatched: 6. CDR1 SGHNT and CDR2 YYREEE come from the germline V gene (reference sequence). TCRdb keeps only in-frame clones here, not all; method: immunoSEQ multiplex PCR. The table shows about 7,300 clones, with more than 80% occurring only once. The chain employs TRBV5-4 and TRBJ1-2; 10 nucleotides align to TRBD1. The specimen was tumor tissue, collected after neoadjuvant nivolumab, alone or with ipilimumab, at or shortly before surgery. This TCR came from an adult with non-small cell lung cancer. Here the CDR3 reads CASSLARGQGFGYTF. The CDR3, as DNA: TGTGCCAGCAGCTTGGCAAGGGGACAGGGGTTTGGCTACACCTTC.